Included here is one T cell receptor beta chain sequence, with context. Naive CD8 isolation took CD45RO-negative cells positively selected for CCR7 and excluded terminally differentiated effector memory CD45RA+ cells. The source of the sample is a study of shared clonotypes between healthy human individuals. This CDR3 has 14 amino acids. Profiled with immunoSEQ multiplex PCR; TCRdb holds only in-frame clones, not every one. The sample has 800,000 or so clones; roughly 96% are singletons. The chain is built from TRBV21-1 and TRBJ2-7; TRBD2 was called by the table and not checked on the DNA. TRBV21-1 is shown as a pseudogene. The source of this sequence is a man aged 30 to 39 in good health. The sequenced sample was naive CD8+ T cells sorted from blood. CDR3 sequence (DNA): TGTGCCAGCACACCATTGGGACTAGTGTACGAGCAGTACTTC. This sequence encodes CASTPLGLVYEQYF.